The present entry profiles one T cell receptor beta chain with its context. As yet, its antigen is unknown. These data are taken from a study of B cell selection in AIRE deficiency. Findings of the study overall: Only 8.5% to 9.5% of 3,500 to 4,500 shared Treg sequences were patient-specific; about 30% healthy-specific. In TCRBV usage, CDR3 length and diversity, patient Tconv and Treg cells matched healthy donors.

The sorted conventional CD4 T cells were gated as CD4+CD127+. Controls came from healthy donors unrelated to patients. The assay was immunoSEQ multiplex PCR, and TCRdb's table has in-frame clones only and misses some. The sample comprises roughly 23,000 clones, roughly 95% of which are singletons, and 0.15% to 0.2% rests with the top ten. The germline V gene has CDR1 GTSNPN and CDR2 SVGIG (reference sequence). V was clipped by 2 bases and J by 5 bases; unmatched bases: 15. The CDR3 length is 19 residues. The sequence was collected from a human donor in good health. The rearrangement joins TRBV30 to TRBJ2-3; TRBD2 agrees at 14 bases. Material: CD4+CD127+ conventional T cells sorted from PBMCs. The CDR3 sequence is CAWSPRRTSGGRWGDTQYF. CDR3 coding DNA: TGTGCCTGGAGTCCCCGCCGGACTAGCGGGGGGCGGTGGGGAGATACGCAGTATTTT.